Described below is a single T cell receptor (beta chain) sequence and its context. All patients were treatment-naive before thyroid surgery. This record comes from a study of metastatic and nonmetastatic thyroid tumors. Trimming left V 3 bases short and J 6 bases short, with 4 bases between. The germline gives CDR1 LNHDA, CDR2 SQIVND (reference sequence). This CDR3 is built from 11 residues. TCRdb ran MiXCR on the PCR reads. The data show around 38,000 clones, around 26% seen once. V is TRBV19 and J is TRBJ2-3; no definite D call. Specimen: blood. This TCR came from a female donor with papillary thyroid cancer or a benign thyroid nodule (not recorded which). Some clones in this sample may be carry-over from other donors' samples. CDR3 loop: CASSIRDTQYF. The CDR3 bases are TGTGCCAGTAGTATTCGGGATACGCAGTATTTT.